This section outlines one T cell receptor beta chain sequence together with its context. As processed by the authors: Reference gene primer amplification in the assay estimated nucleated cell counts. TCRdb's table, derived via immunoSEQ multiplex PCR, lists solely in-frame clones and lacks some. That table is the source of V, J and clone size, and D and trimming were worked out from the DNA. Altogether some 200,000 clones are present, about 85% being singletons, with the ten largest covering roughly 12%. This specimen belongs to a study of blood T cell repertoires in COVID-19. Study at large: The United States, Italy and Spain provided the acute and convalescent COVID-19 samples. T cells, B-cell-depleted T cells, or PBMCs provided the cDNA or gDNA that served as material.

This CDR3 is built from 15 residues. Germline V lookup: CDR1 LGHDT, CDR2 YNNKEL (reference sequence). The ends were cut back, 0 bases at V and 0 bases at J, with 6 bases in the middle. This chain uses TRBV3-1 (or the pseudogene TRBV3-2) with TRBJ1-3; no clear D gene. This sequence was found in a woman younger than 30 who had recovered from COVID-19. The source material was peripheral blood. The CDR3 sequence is CASSQDRSSGNTIYF. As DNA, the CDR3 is TGTGCCAGCAGCCAAGATCGTAGCTCTGGAAACACCATATATTTT.